This T cell receptor (beta chain) stems from a study of T cells after yellow fever vaccination. Study conclusions and caveats: FACS-sorted repertoires might harbor abundant contaminating clonotypes from the bulk population. Reappearance after the booster was seen for most primary-vaccination clones, at around 95% CD4 and about 90% CD8. The secondary T-cell response peaked on day 5, not day 15, but was weaker.

TCR cDNA was made by 5'RACE template switching, adding a universal primer site and UMIs. TCRdb redid the calling of the 5' RACE reads with MiXCR, one entry per CDR3 protein. The sample lists a few hundred thousand distinct CDR3 sequences; around a tenth were seen once. This clonotype was recorded at least ten times. Its antigen is as yet unknown. CDR3 length equals 12 residues. The V gene's germline CDR1 is ENHRY and CDR2 SYGVKD. Trimming took 3 bases from V and 6 from J, leaving 8 bases between them. This chain joins TRBV10-3 and TRBJ2-5, with TRBD1 as a possible D gene (5 bases). The TCR originated in a man between 18 and 29 years old who received the YFV17D yellow fever vaccine. The sequenced sample was PBMCs, obtained on the day of the first yellow fever vaccination. The CDR3 DNA follows: TGTGCCATCAGTGACAGGGTTCAGACCCAGTACTTC. It is translated as CAISDRVQTQYF.